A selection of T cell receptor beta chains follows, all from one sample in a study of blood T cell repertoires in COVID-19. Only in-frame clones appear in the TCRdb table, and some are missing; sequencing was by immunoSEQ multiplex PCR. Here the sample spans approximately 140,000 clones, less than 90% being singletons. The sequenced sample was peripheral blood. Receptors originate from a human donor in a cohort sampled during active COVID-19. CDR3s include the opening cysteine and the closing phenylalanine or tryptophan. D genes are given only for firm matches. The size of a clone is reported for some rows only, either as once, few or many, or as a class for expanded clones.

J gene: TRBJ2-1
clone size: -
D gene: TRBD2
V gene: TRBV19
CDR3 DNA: TGTGCCAGTAGTCCTCGACTAGCGGTAAACCCTTCCCCCAGCTCCTACAATGAGCAGTTCTTC
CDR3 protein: CASSPRLAVNPSPSSYNEQFF

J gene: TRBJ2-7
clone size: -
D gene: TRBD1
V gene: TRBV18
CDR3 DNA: TGTGCCAGCTCACAGACTGGACAGGGTGGGAGTAGAGAGCAGTACTTC
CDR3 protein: CASSQTGQGGSREQYF

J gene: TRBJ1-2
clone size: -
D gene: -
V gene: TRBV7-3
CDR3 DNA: TGTGCCAGCACCCGAGCGGCCATAAACTATGGCTACACCTTC
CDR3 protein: CASTRAAINYGYTF

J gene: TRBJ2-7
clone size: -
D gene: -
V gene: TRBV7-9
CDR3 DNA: TGTGCCAGCAGCCGATTCGGGGAGCAGTACTTC
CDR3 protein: CASSRFGEQYF

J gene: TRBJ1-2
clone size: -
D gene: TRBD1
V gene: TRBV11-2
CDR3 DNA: TGTGCCAGCAGCTTAGGGGACAGGGCCACCTATGGCTACACCTTC
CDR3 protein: CASSLGDRATYGYTF

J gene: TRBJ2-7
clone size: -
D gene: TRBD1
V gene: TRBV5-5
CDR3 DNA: TGTGCCAGCAGGGTCGGACAGGGGACCTACGAGCAGTACTTC
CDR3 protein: CASRVGQGTYEQYF

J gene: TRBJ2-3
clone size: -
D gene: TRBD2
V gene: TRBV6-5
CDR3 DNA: TGTGCCAGCAGCCACTGGCGGGGGGCAACAGATACGCAGTATTTT
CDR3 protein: CASSHWRGATDTQYF

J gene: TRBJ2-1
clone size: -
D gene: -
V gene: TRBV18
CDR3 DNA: TGTGCCAGCTCACCACCGGCTGTTTCCGACAATGAGCAGTTCTTC
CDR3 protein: CASSPPAVSDNEQFF

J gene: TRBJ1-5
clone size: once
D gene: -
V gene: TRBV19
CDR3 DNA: TGTGCCAGCCGGGGGGGACAACCGAATCAGCCCCAGCATTTT
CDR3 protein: CASRGGQPNQPQHF

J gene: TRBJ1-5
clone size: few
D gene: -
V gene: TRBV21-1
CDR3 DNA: TGTGCCAGCAGCGATAATCAGGGGAATGAGCCCCAGCATTTT
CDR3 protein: CASSDNQGNEPQHF

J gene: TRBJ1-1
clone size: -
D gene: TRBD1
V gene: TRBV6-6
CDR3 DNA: TGTGCCAGCAGAACAGGGGGGACTGAAGCTTTCTTT
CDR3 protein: CASRTGGTEAFF

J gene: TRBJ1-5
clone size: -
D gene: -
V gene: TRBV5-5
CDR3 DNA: TGTGCCAGCAGCGGGGGGTTTATGTTGGGTCAGCCCCAGCATTTT
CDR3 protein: CASSGGFMLGQPQHF

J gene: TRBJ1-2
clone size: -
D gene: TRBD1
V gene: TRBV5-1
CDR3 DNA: TGCGCCAGCAGCTTGGAGCGTCCAGGGGGCTATGGCTACACCTTC
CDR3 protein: CASSLERPGGYGYTF

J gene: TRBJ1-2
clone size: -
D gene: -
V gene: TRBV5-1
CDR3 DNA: TGCGCCAGCAGCTTGGATGGATCTCAACGGGATGGCTACACCTTC
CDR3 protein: CASSLDGSQRDGYTF

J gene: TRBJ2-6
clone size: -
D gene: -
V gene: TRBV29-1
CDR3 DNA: TGCAGCGCCTCCGGGGGGCTCACGAGCTCTGGGGCCAACGTCCTGACTTTC
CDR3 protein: CSASGGLTSSGANVLTF

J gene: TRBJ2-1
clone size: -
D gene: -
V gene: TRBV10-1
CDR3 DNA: TGCGCCAGCAGTGAGCGCGGGGATGAGCAGTTCTTC
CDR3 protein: CASSERGDEQFF

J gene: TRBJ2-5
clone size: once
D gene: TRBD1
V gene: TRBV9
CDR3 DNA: TGTGCCAGCAGCGGGGGGACAGGGGAGACCCAGTACTTC
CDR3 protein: CASSGGTGETQYF

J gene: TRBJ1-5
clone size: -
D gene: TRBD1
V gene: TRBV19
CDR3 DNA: TGTGCCAGTACGTACAGGGGTAATCAGCCCCAGCATTTT
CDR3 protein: CASTYRGNQPQHF

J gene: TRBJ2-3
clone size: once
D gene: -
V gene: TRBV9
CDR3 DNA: TGTGCCAGCAGCGTAGCAAGGGGCTCGGGAGATACGCAGTATTTT
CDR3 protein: CASSVARGSGDTQYF

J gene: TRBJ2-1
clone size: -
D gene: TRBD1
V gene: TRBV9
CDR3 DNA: TGTGCCAGCAGCGTAGGTGGGGGACAGAACAATGAGCAGTTCTTC
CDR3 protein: CASSVGGGQNNEQFF

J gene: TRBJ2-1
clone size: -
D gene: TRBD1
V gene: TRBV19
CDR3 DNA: TGTGCCAGTTACGGGGACAGTCCCTACAATGAGCAGTTCTTC
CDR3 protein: CASYGDSPYNEQFF

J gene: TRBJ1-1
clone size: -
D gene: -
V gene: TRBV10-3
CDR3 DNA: TGTGCCATCAGTGAGAGGGGGGGGGCGCGCACTGAAGCTTTCTTT
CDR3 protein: CAISERGGARTEAFF

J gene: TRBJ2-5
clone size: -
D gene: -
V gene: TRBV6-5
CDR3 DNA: TGTGCCAGCGGGACTCCCGGAGAGACCCAGTACTTC
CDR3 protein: CASGTPGETQYF

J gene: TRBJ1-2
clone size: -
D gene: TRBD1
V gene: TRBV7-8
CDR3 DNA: TGTGCCAGCAGCCTTGACCCAGGGGGTGGCTACACCTTC
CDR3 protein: CASSLDPGGGYTF

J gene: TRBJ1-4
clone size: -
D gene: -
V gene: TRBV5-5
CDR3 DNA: TGTGCCAGCAGCTTTTCGAGGGTTCGGTCGGATGAAAAACTGTTTTTT
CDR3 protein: CASSFSRVRSDEKLFF

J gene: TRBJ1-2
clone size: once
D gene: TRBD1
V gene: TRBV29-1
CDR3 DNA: TGCAGCGTTGACGGACAGGGGTGGGGCTATGGCTACACCTTC
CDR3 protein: CSVDGQGWGYGYTF

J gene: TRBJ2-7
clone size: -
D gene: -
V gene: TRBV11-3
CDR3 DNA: TGTGCCAGCACCCGAAGGAGTATGACCTACGAGCAGTACTTC
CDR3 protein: CASTRRSMTYEQYF

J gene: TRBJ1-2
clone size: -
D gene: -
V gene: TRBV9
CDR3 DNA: TGTGCCAGCAGCGTAGGGGCGGGGGCGAATGGCTACACCTTC
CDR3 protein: CASSVGAGANGYTF

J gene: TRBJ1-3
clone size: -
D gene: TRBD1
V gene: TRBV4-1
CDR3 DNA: TGCGCCAGCAGCCAAGTTCAGGACAGGGAGTTCACTGGAAACACCATATATTTT
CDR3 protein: CASSQVQDREFTGNTIYF

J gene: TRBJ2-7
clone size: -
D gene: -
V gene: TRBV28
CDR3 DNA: TGTGCCAGCGGAAGGGGTGGGCAGTACTTC
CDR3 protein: CASGRGGQYF

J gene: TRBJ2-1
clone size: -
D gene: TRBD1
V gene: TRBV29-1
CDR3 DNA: TGCAGCGCCGACAGGGGTTCGGATGAGCAGTTCTTC
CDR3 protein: CSADRGSDEQFF

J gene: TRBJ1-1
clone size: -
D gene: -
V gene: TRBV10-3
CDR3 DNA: TGTGCCACCGGAGTGAACACTGAAGCTTTCTTT
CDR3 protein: CATGVNTEAFF

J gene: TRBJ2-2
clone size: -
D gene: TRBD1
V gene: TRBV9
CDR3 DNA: TGTGCCAGCCAAAAACCGGGACAGGGGGACTACGGGGAGCTGTTTTTT
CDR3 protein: CASQKPGQGDYGELFF

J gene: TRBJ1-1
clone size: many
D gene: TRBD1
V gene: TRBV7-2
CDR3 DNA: TGTGCCAGCAGCTTAGAGGGGGCCAGGATGAACACTGAAGCTTTCTTT
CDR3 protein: CASSLEGARMNTEAFF

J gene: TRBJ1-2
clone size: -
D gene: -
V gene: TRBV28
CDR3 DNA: TGTGCCAGCAGTTTAACCGGACTCACCAGGGGTGGCTACACCTTC
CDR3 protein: CASSLTGLTRGGYTF

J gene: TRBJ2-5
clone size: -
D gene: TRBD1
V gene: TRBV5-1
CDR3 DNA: TGCGCCAGCAAGGGAACAAGGACAGGGGGAGAGACCCAGTACTTC
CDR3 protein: CASKGTRTGGETQYF

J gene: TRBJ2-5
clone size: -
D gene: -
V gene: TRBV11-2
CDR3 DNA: TGTGCCAGCAGCTTCCGGCTCGCAGGAGAGACCCAGTACTTC
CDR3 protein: CASSFRLAGETQYF